This T cell receptor (beta chain) was captured in a study of radiotherapy plus CTLA-4 blockade in lung cancer. Turning to the study itself: Among patients, less than 20% showed objective responses, and approximately 31% had disease control.

Generated by immunoSEQ multiplex PCR, the TCRdb table keeps only in-frame clones and is missing some. This sample has 100,000 or so clones; around 81% occur once, and the top ten carry about 14%. Study-wide findings and caveats: After treatment with radiotherapy plus ipilimumab, TCR clones that came from the tumor expanded in blood.

As concerns this clone: The antigen remains undetermined.

This CDR3 has 14 residues. Germline V gene lookup returns CDR1 SGHRS and CDR2 YFSETQ. V lost 3 bases to trimming and J lost 7 bases; unmatched junction nucleotides: 5. The study treated chemo-refractory metastatic non-small-cell lung cancer patients with focal radiation plus ipilimumab CTLA-4 blockade. The V and J genes are TRBV5-1 and TRBJ2-7, with TRBD1 identical over 12 bases. The sample was peripheral blood, taken from a patient treated with radiotherapy plus ipilimumab. The TCR originated in a human donor with non-small cell lung cancer that progressed on radiotherapy plus ipilimumab. CDR3 region: CASSSGTGGWEQYF. CDR3 coding DNA: TGCGCCAGCAGCTCCGGGACAGGGGGCTGGGAGCAGTACTTC.